Following are 10 T cell receptor beta chains from one sample sequenced in a study of T cells in women clearing cervical HPV infection. The protocol was immunoSEQ multiplex PCR, while the TCRdb copy is restricted to in-frame clones and leaves out a portion. The sample has under 50,000 clones; the top ten hold 6.4%. The sample consisted of blood buffy coat. The receptors derive from a woman between 18 and 70 years old with a cervical HPV16 infection that either progressed to CIN3+ or cleared (not recorded which).

Worth noting for this clone: Coverage ceases 3 residues before the CDR3 finishes, and the germline J gene fills in the end. V usage is TRBV5-6 and J usage is TRBJ1-2, with TRBD1 identical over 8 bases. Germline CDR1 SGHDT, CDR2 YYEEEE. This CDR3 contains 14 residues. V was pared by 3 bases and J by 7 bases, with 8 bases of the junction left unmatched. The sequenced CDR3 bases are TGTGCCAGCAGCTACCTAGGACAGGGAGTTGGC. Protein: CASSYLGQGVG. The whole CDR3 protein reads CASSYLGQGVGYTF.

A remark on this clone: The missing CDR3 end, 3 residues past where the read stops, is filled in from the germline J gene. V and J are TRBV5-1 and TRBJ1-1, with TRBD1 identical over 7 bases. CDR1 SGHRS and CDR2 YFSETQ come from the germline V gene. Trimming at V came to 7 bases and at J to 7 bases, leaving 10 bases not matched to a gene. The CDR3 contains 13 residues. The CDR3 reads CASAQGDSDEAFF. Partial CDR3 DNA: TGCGCCAGCGCCCAGGGGGACAGCGATGAA.

As for this clone: With the read ending 3 residues before the CDR3 end, the germline J gene is used to fill in that end. This rearrangement joins TRBV18 to TRBJ2-3, with 16 positions matching TRBD2. CDR1 and CDR2 from the germline V gene are KGHSH and LQKENI. With V trimmed by 4 bases and J by 1 base, 5 bases remained unmatched. CDR3 length equals 18 residues. The CDR3 loop reads CASSLGTSGRAGTDTQYF. The CDR3 bases that were read are TGTGCCAGCTCACTCGGGACTAGCGGGAGGGCCGGCACAGATACG.

Of note for this clone: The CDR3 goes on 3 residues after the read ends, and that part is filled in from the germline J gene. This rearrangement joins TRBV7-2 to TRBJ1-6, with 8 bases identical to TRBD1. The CDR3 consists of 15 residues. After removal of 1 base from V and 6 bases from J, the junction contained 2 bases not matched to a gene. Germline CDR1 and CDR2: SGHTA and FQGNSA. The CDR3 sequence is CASSLGTGTNSPLHF. The CDR3 DNA, read in part, is TGTGCCAGCAGCTTAGGGACAGGGACTAATTCACCC.

With regard to this clone: The observed sequence ends 3 residues before the CDR3 terminus, with the missing tail filled in from the germline J gene. The chain couples TRBV19 to TRBJ1-1; D is unresolved. Trimming pared 9 bases from V and 0 bases from J, leaving 11 bases between. Per the germline V gene, CDR1 is LNHDA and CDR2 is SQIVND (reference sequence). The CDR3 consists of 13 residues. Incomplete CDR3 DNA: TGTGCCAGCCGGACTTTTCTGAACACTGAA. Its protein product is CASRTFLNTE. In full, the CDR3 is CASRTFLNTEAFF.

In regard to this clone: The CDR3 end lies 3 residues beyond the end of the read and is filled in from the germline J gene. The rearrangement joins TRBV20-1 to TRBJ2-7, with TRBD2 matching 8 bases. Germline lookup yields CDR1 DFQATT and CDR2 SNEGSKA (reference sequence). The V and J ends lost 0 bases and 6 bases, in that order; junction bases with no gene match: 10. The CDR3 is made up of 15 amino acids. CDR3 sequence: CSARDPIGRGGEQYF. The part of the CDR3 DNA that was read is TGCAGTGCTAGAGATCCGATCGGTCGGGGGGGCGAG.

As for this clone: Read coverage stops 3 residues before the CDR3 terminus; the germline J gene supplies the remainder. The rearrangement links TRBV19 to TRBJ2-1, with D unclear. V dropped 7 bases and J dropped 7 bases, with 5 bases sitting between them. The CDR3 sequence is 10 residues long. The germline gives CDR1 LNHDA, CDR2 SQIVND (reference sequence). The chain's CDR3 is CASKGNEQFF. The part of the CDR3 DNA that was read is TGTGCCAGTAAAGGGAATGAG.

Points on this clone: The junction departs from the called germline gene at one end, perhaps through a read error. Read sequence stops 3 residues before the CDR3 end, and the germline J gene provides the missing end. The rearrangement joins TRBV4-2 to TRBJ1-5; no reliable D call. The CDR3 loop spans 16 amino acids. Germline V gene lookup returns CDR1 LGHNA and CDR2 YNFKEQ. The CDR3 protein is CASSQDSLAGNQPQHF. The sequenced CDR3 bases are TGCGCCAGCAGCCAAGATAGCCTAGCAGGCAATCAGCCC.

Points on this clone: The CDR3 goes on 3 residues after the read ends, and that part is filled in from the germline J gene. The V and J genes are TRBV2 and TRBJ2-3; 8 bases line up with TRBD2. Trimming removed 5 bases from V and 2 bases from J; junction bases left unmatched: 6. CDR3 length equals 15 residues. Germline assignment: CDR1 SNHLY and CDR2 FYNNEI. CDR3 DNA (partial): TGTGCCAGCAGTCCGACTAGCGCGGTCACAGATACG. Amino acid sequence: CASSPTSAVTDT. The full CDR3 sequence reads CASSPTSAVTDTQYF.

Turning to this clone: Read coverage stops 3 residues before the CDR3 terminus; the germline J gene supplies the remainder. V gene TRBV19 combines with J gene TRBJ2-5; a possible D gene is TRBD1 (6 bases). This CDR3 region has 13 residues. Per germline, CDR1 LNHDA and CDR2 SQIVND (reference sequence). V lost 8 bases to trimming and J lost 0 bases, with 10 bases between them. Partial CDR3 DNA: TGTGCCAGTTCCAGACAGGACCAAGAGACC. This codes for CASSRQDQET. The whole CDR3 sequence reads CASSRQDQETQYF.